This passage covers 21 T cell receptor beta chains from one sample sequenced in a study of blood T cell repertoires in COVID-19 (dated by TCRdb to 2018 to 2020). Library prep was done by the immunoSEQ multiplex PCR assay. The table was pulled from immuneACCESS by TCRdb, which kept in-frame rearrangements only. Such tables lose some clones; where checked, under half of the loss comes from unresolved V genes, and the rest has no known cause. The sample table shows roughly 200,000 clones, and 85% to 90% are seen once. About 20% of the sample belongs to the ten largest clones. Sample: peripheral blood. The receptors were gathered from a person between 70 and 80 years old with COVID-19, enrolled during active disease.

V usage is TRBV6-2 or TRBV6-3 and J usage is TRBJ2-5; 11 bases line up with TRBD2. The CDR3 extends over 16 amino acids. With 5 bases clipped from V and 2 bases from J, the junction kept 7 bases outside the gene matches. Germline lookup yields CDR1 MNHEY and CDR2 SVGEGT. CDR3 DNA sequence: TGTGCCAGCAGTGGGAGACTAGCGGGGATACAAGAGACCCAGTACTTC. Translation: CASSGRLAGIQETQYF.

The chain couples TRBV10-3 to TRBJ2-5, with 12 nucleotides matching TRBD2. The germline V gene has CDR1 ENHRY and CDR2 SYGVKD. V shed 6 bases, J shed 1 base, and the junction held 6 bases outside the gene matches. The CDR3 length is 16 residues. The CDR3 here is CAIRRSTSGGQETQYF. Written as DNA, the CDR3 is TGTGCCATCAGGAGGTCGACTAGCGGGGGCCAAGAGACCCAGTACTTC.

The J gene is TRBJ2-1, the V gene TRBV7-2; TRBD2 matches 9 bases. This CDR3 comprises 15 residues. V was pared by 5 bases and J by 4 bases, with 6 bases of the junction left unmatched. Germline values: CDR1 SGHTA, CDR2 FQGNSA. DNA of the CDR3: TGTGCCAGCAGCCCCCTAGCGGGACCATACAATGAGCAGTTCTTC. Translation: CASSPLAGPYNEQFF.

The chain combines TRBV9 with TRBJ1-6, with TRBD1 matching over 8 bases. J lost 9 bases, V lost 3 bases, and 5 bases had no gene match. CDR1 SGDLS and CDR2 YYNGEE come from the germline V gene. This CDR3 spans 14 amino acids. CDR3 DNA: TGTGCCAGCAGCGCGACAGGGGCGGTTTCACCCCTCCACTTT. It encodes CASSATGAVSPLHF.

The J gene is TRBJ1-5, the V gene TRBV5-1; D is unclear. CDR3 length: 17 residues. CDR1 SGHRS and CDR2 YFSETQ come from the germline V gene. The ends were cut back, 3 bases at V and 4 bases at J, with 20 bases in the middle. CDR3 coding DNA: TGCGCCAGCAGCTCGGAGCCGGGCCTGGGAGGGAATCAGCCCCAGCATTTT. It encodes CASSSEPGLGGNQPQHF.

This CDR3 is CASSWTGDTNEKLFF. The CDR3 bases are TGCGCCAGCAGCTGGACAGGGGACACTAATGAAAAACTGTTTTTT. The chain uses TRBV5-1 and TRBJ1-4, with TRBD1 matching 9 bases. V lost 3 bases to trimming and J lost 2 bases; unmatched junction nucleotides: 2. The germline V gene encodes CDR1 SGHRS and CDR2 YFSETQ. The CDR3 runs to 15 residues.

The CDR3 reads CASSQTSGSYNEQFF. Written as DNA, the CDR3 is TGTGCCAGCAGCCAGACTAGCGGGAGTTACAATGAGCAGTTCTTC. This chain joins TRBV5-4 and TRBJ2-1, with 12 bases that match TRBD2. This CDR3 is 15 amino acids long. CDR1 is SGHNT and CDR2 is YYREEE in the germline V gene (reference sequence). Trimming cost V 4 bases and J 4 bases; bases outside gene matches: 3.

The CDR3 nucleotides are TGTGCCAGCAGCCGGGCACGATACAATGAGCAGTTCTTC. This gives the protein CASSRARYNEQFF. The chain carries TRBV3-1 (or the pseudogene TRBV3-2) and TRBJ2-1; no firm D call. The germline V and J ends were trimmed by 4 bases and 4 bases, with 8 bases remaining between them. Germline V gene lookup returns CDR1 LGHDT and CDR2 YNNKEL (reference sequence). The CDR3 is 13 residues long.

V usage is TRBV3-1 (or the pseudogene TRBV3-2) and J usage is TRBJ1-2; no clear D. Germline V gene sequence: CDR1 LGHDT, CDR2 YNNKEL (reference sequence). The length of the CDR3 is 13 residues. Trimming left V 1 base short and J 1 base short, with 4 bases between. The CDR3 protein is CASSQVSNYGYTF. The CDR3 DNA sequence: TGTGCCAGCAGCCAAGTCAGTAACTATGGCTACACCTTC.

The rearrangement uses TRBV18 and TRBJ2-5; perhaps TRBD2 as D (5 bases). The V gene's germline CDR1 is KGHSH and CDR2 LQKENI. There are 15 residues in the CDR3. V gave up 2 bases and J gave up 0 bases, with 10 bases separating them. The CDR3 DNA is TGTGCCAGCTCACCATTATCGGGGTACCAAGAGACCCAGTACTTC. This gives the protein CASSPLSGYQETQYF.

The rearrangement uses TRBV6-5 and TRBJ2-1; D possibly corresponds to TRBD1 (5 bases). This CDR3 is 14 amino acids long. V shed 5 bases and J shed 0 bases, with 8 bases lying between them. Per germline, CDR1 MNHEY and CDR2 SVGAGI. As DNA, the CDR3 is TGTGCCAGCAGTCCAGGGTACTCCTACAATGAGCAGTTCTTC. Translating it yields CASSPGYSYNEQFF.

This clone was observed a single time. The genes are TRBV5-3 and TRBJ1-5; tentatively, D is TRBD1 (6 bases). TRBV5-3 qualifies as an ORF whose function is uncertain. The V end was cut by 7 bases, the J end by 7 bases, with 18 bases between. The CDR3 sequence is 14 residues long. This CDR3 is CARGLGGEFQPQHF. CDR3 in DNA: TGTGCCAGAGGGTTGGGGGGCGAGTTCCAGCCCCAGCATTTT.

The CDR3 DNA sequence: TGTGCCAGCAGGCCGCGAGCGGGAGCGGATTCCGGGGAGCTGTTTTTT. Amino acid sequence: CASRPRAGADSGELFF. This chain uses TRBV6-6 with TRBJ2-2, with 8 bases aligning to TRBD2. The CDR3 runs 16 residues. CDR1 and CDR2 (germline): MNHNY, SVGAGI (reference sequence). V shed 6 bases and J 6 bases; nucleotides not matched to a gene: 12.

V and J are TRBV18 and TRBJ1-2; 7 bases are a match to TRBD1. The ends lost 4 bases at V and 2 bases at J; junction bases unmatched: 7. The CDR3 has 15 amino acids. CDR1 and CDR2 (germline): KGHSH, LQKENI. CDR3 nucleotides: TGTGCCAGCTCACGAACACAGGGGTTAAACTATGGCTACACCTTC. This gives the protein CASSRTQGLNYGYTF. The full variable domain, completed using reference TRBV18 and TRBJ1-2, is NAGVMQNPRHLVRRRGQEARLRCSPMKGHSHVYWYRQLPEEGLKFMVYLQKENIIDESGMPKERFSAEFPKEGPSILRIQQVVRGDSAAYFCASSRTQGLNYGYTFGSGTRLTVV.

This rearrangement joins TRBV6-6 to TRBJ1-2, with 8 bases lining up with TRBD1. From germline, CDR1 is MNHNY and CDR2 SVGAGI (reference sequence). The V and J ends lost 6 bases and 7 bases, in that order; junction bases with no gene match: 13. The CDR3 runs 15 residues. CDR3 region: CASRGGQGLSSGYTF. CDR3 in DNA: TGTGCCAGCAGGGGCGGACAGGGTTTATCTTCTGGCTACACCTTC.

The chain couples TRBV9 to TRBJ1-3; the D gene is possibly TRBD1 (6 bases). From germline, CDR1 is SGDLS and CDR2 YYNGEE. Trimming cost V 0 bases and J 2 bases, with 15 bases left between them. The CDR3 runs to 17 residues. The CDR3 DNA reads TGTGCCAGCAGCGTAGAAGGGGGAAGGGTAGCTGGAAACACCATATATTTT. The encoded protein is CASSVEGGRVAGNTIYF.

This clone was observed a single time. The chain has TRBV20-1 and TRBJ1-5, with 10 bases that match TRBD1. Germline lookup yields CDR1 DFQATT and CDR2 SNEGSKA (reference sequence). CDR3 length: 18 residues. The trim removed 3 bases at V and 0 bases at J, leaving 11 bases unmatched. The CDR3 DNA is TGCAGTGCTAGTGACCGGGACAGGGGTTCGTATAGCAATCAGCCCCAGCATTTT. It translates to CSASDRDRGSYSNQPQHF.

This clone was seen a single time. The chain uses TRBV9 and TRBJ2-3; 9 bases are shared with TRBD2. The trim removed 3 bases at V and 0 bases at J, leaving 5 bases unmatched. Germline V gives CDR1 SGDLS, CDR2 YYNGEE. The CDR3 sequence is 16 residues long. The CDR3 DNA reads TGTGCCAGCAGCGCGGGAACTAGCGGGAGCACAGATACGCAGTATTTT. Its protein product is CASSAGTSGSTDTQYF.

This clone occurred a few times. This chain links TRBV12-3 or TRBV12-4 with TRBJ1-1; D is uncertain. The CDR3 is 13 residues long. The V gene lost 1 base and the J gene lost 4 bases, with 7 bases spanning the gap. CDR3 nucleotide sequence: TGTGCCAGCAGTTTAGATCGGGGCACTGAAGCTTTCTTT. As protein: CASSLDRGTEAFF.

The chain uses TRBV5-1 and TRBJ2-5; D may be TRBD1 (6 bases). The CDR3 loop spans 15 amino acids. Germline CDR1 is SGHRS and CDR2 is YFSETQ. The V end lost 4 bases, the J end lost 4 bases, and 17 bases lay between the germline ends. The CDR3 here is CASSRWVDSIETQYF. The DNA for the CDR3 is TGCGCCAGCAGCCGGTGGGTGGACAGCATAGAGACCCAGTACTTC.

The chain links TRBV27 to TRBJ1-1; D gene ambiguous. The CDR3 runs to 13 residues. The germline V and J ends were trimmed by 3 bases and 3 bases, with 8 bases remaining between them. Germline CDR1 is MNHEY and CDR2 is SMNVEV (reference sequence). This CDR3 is CASSFAGDTEAFF. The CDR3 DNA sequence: TGTGCCAGCAGTTTTGCCGGTGACACTGAAGCTTTCTTT.